This T cell receptor beta chain emerged from a study of cytomegalovirus exposure and HLA in healthy donors. General observations from the study: Researchers had no immune exposure information except CMV serostatus available. Productive rates of about 87% or about 30% were seen for most TCR beta V segments in an earlier analysis. When a later analysis was performed, an Asian-associated ancestry cluster reportedly had fewer N-insertions than the 666-donor mean.

Per the germline V gene, CDR1 is SGHRS and CDR2 is YFSETQ. The CDR3 is 16 residues long. V gave up 3 bases and J gave up 4 bases; unmatched junction bases: 7. The primer mix had 60 Vbeta and 13 Jbeta primers. Profiled with immunoSEQ multiplex PCR; TCRdb holds only in-frame clones, not every one. The data contain 95,000 to 100,000 clones, approximately 89% of them singletons. Note on this clone: Its antigen is currently unknown.

Sequencing used PBMCs. The chain joins TRBV5-1 to TRBJ1-2; 12 bases line up with TRBD1. This clonotype originated in a young man in good health and CMV-seronegative. In DNA, the CDR3 is TGCGCCAGCAGCTCCGGGACAGGGGGCGCGATCTATGGCTACACCTTC. This sequence encodes CASSSGTGGAIYGYTF.